These T cell receptor beta chains were read from a single sample in a study of shared clonotypes between healthy human individuals. This table comes from immunoSEQ multiplex PCR, and its TCRdb copy is limited to in-frame clones, with some not included. Here the sample spans 1 million to 1.3 million clones, 70% to 80% being singletons. The sample taken for sequencing was memory CD4+ T cells from PBMCs. The receptors were gathered from a young man in good health. Some clones in this sample may be carry-over from other donors' samples. CDR3s include the opening cysteine and the closing phenylalanine or tryptophan. The order of the fields is D gene, clone size, V gene, J gene, CDR3 protein, CDR3 DNA. The D gene is left open where the match is weak. Clone size, where shown, is once, few, many, or a class for clones that have expanded.

D gene: -; clone size: many; V gene: TRBV10-2; J gene: TRBJ1-3; CDR3 protein: CASSEDNSGNTIYF; CDR3 DNA: TGCGCCAGCAGTGAGGACAACTCTGGAAACACCATATATTTT
D gene: TRBD1; clone size: -; V gene: TRBV2; J gene: TRBJ1-5; CDR3 protein: CASSSRGGWSNQPQHF; CDR3 DNA: TGTGCCAGCAGTAGCAGGGGGGGTTGGAGCAATCAGCCCCAGCATTTT
D gene: TRBD1; clone size: -; V gene: TRBV5-1; J gene: TRBJ1-2; CDR3 protein: CASSWGTGEAYGYTF; CDR3 DNA: TGCGCCAGCAGCTGGGGGACAGGGGAGGCATATGGCTACACCTTC
D gene: -; clone size: -; V gene: TRBV5-4; J gene: TRBJ2-3; CDR3 protein: CASTHNILSTDTQYF; CDR3 DNA: TGTGCCAGCACCCATAACATCCTTAGCACAGATACGCAGTATTTT
D gene: TRBD2; clone size: -; V gene: TRBV9; J gene: TRBJ2-1; CDR3 protein: CASSAGTSGRAGQFF; CDR3 DNA: TGTGCCAGCAGCGCCGGGACTAGCGGGAGGGCAGGGCAGTTCTTC
D gene: -; clone size: -; V gene: TRBV7-2; J gene: TRBJ2-6; CDR3 protein: CASSLKAPSGSGANVLTF; CDR3 DNA: TGTGCCAGCAGCTTAAAGGCCCCTTCTGGATCCGGGGCCAACGTCCTGACTTTC
D gene: TRBD1; clone size: few; V gene: TRBV28; J gene: TRBJ1-2; CDR3 protein: CASSLVGQGTLGYTF; CDR3 DNA: TGTGCCAGCAGCCTTGTCGGACAGGGGACGCTCGGCTACACCTTC
D gene: TRBD2; clone size: few; V gene: TRBV9; J gene: TRBJ2-1; CDR3 protein: CASSVIQRGNEQFF; CDR3 DNA: TGTGCCAGCAGCGTAATCCAGCGGGGCAATGAGCAGTTCTTC
D gene: TRBD1; clone size: -; V gene: TRBV10-3; J gene: TRBJ1-2; CDR3 protein: CASRGPGQGINYGYTF; CDR3 DNA: TGTGCCTCCAGGGGGCCGGGACAGGGGATTAACTATGGCTACACCTTC
D gene: -; clone size: few; V gene: TRBV4-2; J gene: TRBJ2-4; CDR3 protein: CASSRGLSDIQYF; CDR3 DNA: TGTGCCAGCAGCCGGGGGTTGAGCGACATTCAGTACTTC
D gene: TRBD1; clone size: -; V gene: TRBV28; J gene: TRBJ1-2; CDR3 protein: CASSLPGQGVYGYTF; CDR3 DNA: TGTGCCAGCAGTCTTCCGGGACAGGGCGTATATGGCTACACCTTC
D gene: TRBD1; clone size: -; V gene: TRBV30; J gene: TRBJ2-3; CDR3 protein: CAWSHRGVRTDTQYF; CDR3 DNA: TGTGCCTGGAGTCACAGGGGTGTCCGCACAGATACGCAGTATTTT
D gene: TRBD1; clone size: -; V gene: TRBV5-1; J gene: TRBJ2-6; CDR3 protein: CASSLVRDSDSGANVLTF; CDR3 DNA: TGCGCCAGCAGCTTGGTACGGGACAGTGACTCTGGGGCCAACGTCCTGACTTTC
D gene: -; clone size: -; V gene: TRBV5-1; J gene: TRBJ2-2; CDR3 protein: CASNEGGWNTGELFF; CDR3 DNA: TGCGCCAGCAATGAGGGAGGCTGGAACACCGGGGAGCTGTTTTTT
D gene: TRBD1; clone size: few; V gene: TRBV19; J gene: TRBJ1-2; CDR3 protein: CASSIDRGRGGYTF; CDR3 DNA: TGTGCCAGTAGTATCGACAGGGGGCGCGGAGGCTACACCTTC
D gene: TRBD2; clone size: once; V gene: TRBV7-8; J gene: TRBJ2-3; CDR3 protein: CASSQLAGGADTQYF; CDR3 DNA: TGTGCCAGCAGCCAGCTGGCGGGAGGGGCGGATACGCAGTATTTT
D gene: TRBD1; clone size: -; V gene: TRBV5-1; J gene: TRBJ1-2; CDR3 protein: CAKQGGGYTF; CDR3 DNA: TGCGCCAAACAGGGGGGTGGCTACACCTTC
D gene: -; clone size: -; V gene: TRBV4-2; J gene: TRBJ2-5; CDR3 protein: CASSRSGTQKETQYF; CDR3 DNA: TGTGCCAGCAGCCGGTCCGGGACTCAGAAAGAGACCCAGTACTTC
D gene: -; clone size: -; V gene: TRBV6-4; J gene: TRBJ2-7; CDR3 protein: CASSDSPRSHEQYF; CDR3 DNA: TGTGCCAGCAGTGACTCTCCGAGATCCCACGAGCAGTACTTC
D gene: -; clone size: many; V gene: TRBV6-5; J gene: TRBJ2-5; CDR3 protein: CASKVRGPSQETQYF; CDR3 DNA: TGTGCCAGCAAGGTCCGGGGGCCAAGCCAAGAGACCCAGTACTTC
D gene: -; clone size: once; V gene: TRBV30; J gene: TRBJ2-1; CDR3 protein: CAWSVRGSQFF; CDR3 DNA: TGTGCCTGGAGTGTACGGGGGTCGCAGTTCTTC
D gene: TRBD2; clone size: -; V gene: TRBV7-9; J gene: TRBJ2-1; CDR3 protein: CASNRPPLAATHYNEQFF; CDR3 DNA: TGTGCCAGCAACCGACCCCCTCTAGCGGCGACACACTACAATGAGCAGTTCTTC
D gene: TRBD1; clone size: -; V gene: TRBV28; J gene: TRBJ1-2; CDR3 protein: CASSRPGTGNYGYTF; CDR3 DNA: TGTGCCAGCAGTCGTCCCGGGACAGGAAACTATGGCTACACCTTC
D gene: -; clone size: -; V gene: TRBV12-5; J gene: TRBJ2-5; CDR3 protein: CASGLSETQYF; CDR3 DNA: TGCGCTAGTGGTTTGTCGGAGACCCAGTACTTC
D gene: TRBD2; clone size: many; V gene: TRBV5-1; J gene: TRBJ2-1; CDR3 protein: CASSLGSGSSYNEQFF; CDR3 DNA: TGCGCCAGCAGCTTGGGTAGCGGGAGCTCCTACAATGAGCAGTTCTTC
D gene: -; clone size: few; V gene: TRBV6-1; J gene: TRBJ2-7; CDR3 protein: CASTEGTEPSYEQYF; CDR3 DNA: TGTGCCAGCACTGAGGGTACAGAGCCCTCCTACGAGCAGTACTTC
D gene: TRBD1; clone size: -; V gene: TRBV5-1; J gene: TRBJ2-3; CDR3 protein: CASRGSGQGPTQYF; CDR3 DNA: TGCGCCAGCAGGGGGTCCGGACAGGGCCCTACGCAGTATTTT
D gene: -; clone size: -; V gene: TRBV5-1; J gene: TRBJ2-2; CDR3 protein: CASSLGVLLNTGELFF; CDR3 DNA: TGCGCCAGCAGCTTGGGGGTCCTGTTGAACACCGGGGAGCTGTTTTTT
D gene: -; clone size: many; V gene: TRBV5-1; J gene: TRBJ2-5; CDR3 protein: CASSLGTRRGVETQYF; CDR3 DNA: TGCGCCAGCAGCTTGGGGACCCGAAGGGGAGTAGAGACCCAGTACTTC
D gene: -; clone size: once; V gene: TRBV7-2; J gene: TRBJ2-7; CDR3 protein: CASSLQAGIEQYF; CDR3 DNA: TGTGCCAGCAGCTTACAGGCGGGGATAGAGCAGTACTTC